Below, one TCR beta chain is given with its context. The CDR3 contains 13 residues. Per the germline V gene, CDR1 is SNHLY and CDR2 is FYNNEI. The trim removed 11 bases at V and 12 bases at J, leaving 11 bases unmatched. These data belong to a study of blood T cell repertoires in COVID-19. About the research overall: COVID-19 samples collected from the United States, Italy and Spain covered acute and convalescent phases. Nucleic acid was either cDNA or gDNA, and it came from T cells, B-cell-depleted T cells, or PBMCs.

Per the original methods: By means of reference gene primer amplification, nucleated cell counts were estimated. The method was immunoSEQ multiplex PCR; TCRdb's version includes in-frame clones alone and lacks a portion of them. V and J calls and clone size follow that table, whereas D and trimming were derived from the DNA. The table has fewer than 30,000 clones, 84% seen once. This chain links TRBV2 with TRBJ1-6; TRBD1 matches at 9 bases. This clonotype originated in a man in his 70s with active COVID-19. Input material: peripheral blood. The CDR3 nucleotides read TGTGCCGGAAAGACAGGGGGATATGGACCCCTCCACTTT. It encodes CAGKTGGYGPLHF.